This T cell receptor (beta chain) emerged from a study of monozygotic twins with inflammatory bowel disease. General study results and limits: Inverse Simpson values showed less TCRbeta diversity in IBD patients than in their healthy co-twins. Between concordant and discordant twins, repertoire similarity failed to differ, a result that limited power may explain.

The CDR3 is made up of 17 amino acids. The V gene's germline CDR1 is SQVTM and CDR2 ANQGSEA. Concerning this clonotype itself: Antigen: not known.

The UMIs contained a 6-nucleotide sample barcode. They were added by template switching during cDNA synthesis. With the 5' RACE reads reprocessed, TCRdb shows one record per CDR3 protein and no DNA. The sample totals about 160,000 distinct CDR3 sequences; its top ten clones hold over 2.5%. The sequencing input was blood. The clonotype comes from a human donor with ulcerative colitis or Crohn's disease, or a healthy co-twin of an affected twin (not recorded which). This chain connects TRBV29-1 to TRBJ1-1; the D call of TRBD1 rests on TCRdb alone, since no DNA is present to check it. The CDR3 is CSASQGAKVRLNTEAFF.